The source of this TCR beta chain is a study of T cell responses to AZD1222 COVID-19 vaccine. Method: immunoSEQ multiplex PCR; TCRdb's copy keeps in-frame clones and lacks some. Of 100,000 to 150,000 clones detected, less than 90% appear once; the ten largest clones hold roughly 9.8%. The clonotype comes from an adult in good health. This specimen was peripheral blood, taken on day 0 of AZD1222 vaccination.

CDR3: CSVEDREASYEQYF. In DNA, the CDR3 is TGCAGCGTTGAAGATCGGGAGGCCTCCTACGAGCAGTACTTC. V gene TRBV29-1 combines with J gene TRBJ2-7; TRBD2 aligns across 7 bases. The CDR3 totals 14 residues. With 0 bases clipped from V and 0 bases from J, the junction kept 2 bases outside the gene matches. In germline, CDR1 is SQVTM, CDR2 ANQGSEA.